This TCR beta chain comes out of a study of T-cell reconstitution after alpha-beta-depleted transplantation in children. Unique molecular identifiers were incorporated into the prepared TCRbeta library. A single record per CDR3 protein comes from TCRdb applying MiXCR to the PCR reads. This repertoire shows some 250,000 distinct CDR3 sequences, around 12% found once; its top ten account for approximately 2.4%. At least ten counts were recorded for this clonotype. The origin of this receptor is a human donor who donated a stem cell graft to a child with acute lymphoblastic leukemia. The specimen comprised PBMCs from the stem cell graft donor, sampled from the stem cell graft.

The CDR3 DNA sequence: TGTGCCAGCAGTTTGTTACGGATGGGCGCTACCTACGAGCAGTACTTC. Translation: CASSLLRMGATYEQYF. The chain combines TRBV12-3 or TRBV12-4 with TRBJ2-7; D unclear. Trimming removed 3 bases from V and 2 bases from J, with 17 bases in between. CDR3 size: 16 residues.